The 14 T cell receptor beta chains below were found in one sample sequenced in a study of vaccination and CD4 T cells after COVID-19. These TCRs are of unknown antigen specificity. Treatment reported: roughly ten-day PBMC culture with coronavirus spike peptide pools or control peptides (ViraFEST assay). The collection of CD4+ T cells from the unexposed donor took place before the COVID-19 pandemic (2011-2018). Researchers used the Oncomine TCR Beta short-read assay to sequence DNA from cultured CD4+ T cells. From the PCR reads, TCRdb called clonotypes with MiXCR, one entry per CDR3 protein. The sample includes some 970 distinct CDR3 sequences, around 30% of them seen just once. Sequencing used CD4+ T cells from blood, cultured in vitro. Source of these receptors: a human donor in good health.

The chain links TRBV6-1 to TRBJ2-7; tentative D call: TRBD1 (6 bases). The CDR3 extends over 15 amino acids. V was trimmed by 5 bases and J by 0 bases, leaving 14 bases between them. Looked up from germline, CDR1 is MNHNS and CDR2 is SASEGT. The CDR3 loop is CASSRRTVPSYEQYF. As DNA, the CDR3 is TGTGCCAGCAGTCGGCGGACAGTGCCCTCCTACGAGCAGTACTTC.

This clonotype was seen a handful of times. V and J are TRBV24-1 and TRBJ2-7, with a tentative D call TRBD1 (5 bases). CDR1 and CDR2 from the germline V gene are KGHDR and SFDVKD. The V end lost 6 bases, the J end lost 0 bases, and 8 bases lay between the germline ends. This CDR3 comprises 13 residues. The CDR3 DNA follows: TGTGCCACCAGTATAACAGGCTCCTACGAGCAGTACTTC. Protein product: CATSITGSYEQYF.

The V call is TRBV5-5, the J call TRBJ1-6; possible D gene TRBD1, 6 bases. Germline V CDR1 and CDR2: SGHKS, YYEKEE (reference sequence). The CDR3 totals 15 residues. Deletions cut 0 bases from V and 7 bases from J, with 11 bases between. The CDR3 sequence is CASSLGGGSNSPLHF. CDR3 DNA: TGTGCCAGCAGCTTGGGAGGGGGGTCGAATTCACCCCTCCACTTT.

The gene calls are TRBV29-1 and TRBJ2-7; 7 positions agree with TRBD1. The germline V gene encodes CDR1 SQVTM and CDR2 ANQGSEA. V was clipped by 1 base and J by 2 bases; unmatched bases: 17. CDR3 length equals 18 residues. CDR3 in amino acids: CSVEVLSSGTAYPYEQYF. The CDR3 region has the DNA TGCAGCGTTGAAGTTCTTTCTTCCGGGACAGCCTACCCCTACGAGCAGTACTTC.

The chain is built from TRBV20-1 and TRBJ1-1, with 7 nucleotides matching TRBD1. Germline V gene lookup returns CDR1 DFQATT and CDR2 SNEGSKA (reference sequence). The CDR3 has 8 amino acids. The CDR3 DNA reads as TGCACTGCAGGGGGAGCTTTCTTT. It translates to CTAGGAFF.

This clonotype was counted between two and nine times. This sequence joins TRBV19 and TRBJ1-5; D is perhaps TRBD1 (6 bases). From germline, CDR1 is LNHDA and CDR2 SQIVND (reference sequence). The V end lost 4 bases, the J end lost 2 bases, and 6 bases lay between the germline ends. The CDR3 contains 13 residues. The CDR3 sequence is CASSRQGNQPQHF. CDR3 coding DNA: TGTGCCAGTAGTAGACAGGGCAATCAGCCCCAGCATTTT.

This chain joins TRBV2 and TRBJ2-7; 7 bases are a match to TRBD2. The J segment lost 2 bases and the V segment lost 1 base, leaving 5 bases of the junction unmatched. Germline CDR1 is SNHLY and CDR2 is FYNNEI. The CDR3 totals 15 residues. This CDR3 reads CASSEESGEPYEQYF. The CDR3 coding sequence is TGTGCCAGCAGTGAAGAAAGCGGGGAGCCCTACGAGCAGTACTTC.

The rearrangement links TRBV24-1 to TRBJ1-4, with D perhaps TRBD1 (5 bases). Germline CDR1 and CDR2: KGHDR and SFDVKD. This CDR3 region has 14 residues. V was clipped by 4 bases and J by 5 bases, with 10 bases between them. In DNA form, the CDR3 reads TGTGCCACCAGTGAAACGCGACAGAATGAAAAACTGTTTTTT. It translates to CATSETRQNEKLFF.

This clonotype has just a few counts. The V and J genes are TRBV5-1 and TRBJ1-2, with D possibly being TRBD1 (6 bases). This CDR3 has 14 residues. The germline gives CDR1 SGHRS, CDR2 YFSETQ. Trimming pared 0 bases from V and 2 bases from J, leaving 8 bases between. CDR3: CASSLEGENYGYTF. CDR3 DNA: TGCGCCAGCAGCTTGGAGGGGGAGAACTATGGCTACACCTTC.

The V and J genes are TRBV9 and TRBJ2-2, with 7 bases lining up with TRBD1. The CDR3 covers 18 residues. The germline V gene encodes CDR1 SGDLS and CDR2 YYNGEE. The V gene end was trimmed by 3 bases and the J gene end by 0 bases; junction bases not matched to a gene: 11. CDR3 amino acids: CASSAPLTGAANTGELFF. The CDR3, as DNA: TGTGCCAGCAGCGCCCCCTTAACAGGGGCAGCGAACACCGGGGAGCTGTTTTTT.

The rearrangement links TRBV5-4 to TRBJ2-7; no firm D call. This CDR3 is built from 11 residues. V was cut by 3 bases and J by 3 bases, with 4 bases left in between. Germline assignment: CDR1 SGHNT and CDR2 YYREEE (reference sequence). This CDR3 reads CASSSNYEQYF. CDR3 nucleotide sequence: TGTGCCAGCAGCTCGAACTACGAGCAGTACTTC. Full variable domain (outside the CDR3, taken from reference TRBV5-4 and TRBJ2-7): ETGVTQSPTHLIKTRGQQVTLRCSSQSGHNTVSWYQQALGQGPQFIFQYYREEENGRGNFPPRFSGLQFPNYSSELNVNALELDDSALYLCASSSNYEQYFGPGTRLTVT.

The chain's CDR3 is CSASGDTFNDEQYF. The CDR3 bases are TGCAGTGCTAGTGGGGACACCTTTAACGACGAGCAGTACTTC. The genes are TRBV20-1 and TRBJ2-7, with D perhaps matching TRBD1 (6 bases). This CDR3 contains 14 residues. The germline gives CDR1 DFQATT, CDR2 SNEGSKA (reference sequence). Trimming took 3 bases from V and 5 from J, leaving 17 bases between them.

The V gene is TRBV23-1, the J gene TRBJ2-7; 8 bases are shared with TRBD2. TRBV23-1 is marked as an open reading frame, function uncertain. This CDR3 is 16 amino acids long. J gave up 2 bases and V 11 bases, and 17 bases lay outside the gene matches. The CDR3 bases are TGCGCCCCCGGTGGGCCTAGCGGGTTTCTTCCCTACGAGCAGTACTTC. It specifies CAPGGPSGFLPYEQYF.

This clonotype was seen a handful of times. The gene calls are TRBV7-8 and TRBJ1-1, with a possible D match to TRBD1 (6 bases). Trimming removed 1 base at V and 4 bases at J, with 10 bases between. Per the germline V gene, CDR1 is SGHVS and CDR2 is FQNEAQ. There are 14 residues in the CDR3. CDR3 loop: CASSLDRASTEAFF. The CDR3, as DNA: TGTGCCAGCAGCTTAGACAGGGCAAGCACTGAAGCTTTCTTT.